This T cell receptor beta chain was sequenced during a study of blood T cell repertoires in COVID-19. Study-level background: T cells, B-cell-depleted T cells, or PBMCs provided the cDNA or gDNA that served as material.

Data came from immunoSEQ multiplex PCR; TCRdb stores just in-frame clones and leaves some out. This repertoire shows just under 90,000 clones, 88% found once; its top ten account for about 2.9%. The CDR3 sequence is 12 residues long. V lost 1 base to trimming and J lost 5 bases, with 5 bases between them. Germline CDR1 reads MDHEN; CDR2 reads SYDVKM. Sequenced material: peripheral blood. The V and J genes are TRBV28 and TRBJ2-5; D gene uncertain. The clonotype comes from a woman older than 75 with acute or convalescent COVID-19. In DNA, the CDR3 is TGTGCCAGCAGTTTATATGAGGAGACCCAGTACTTC. This encodes CASSLYEETQYF.